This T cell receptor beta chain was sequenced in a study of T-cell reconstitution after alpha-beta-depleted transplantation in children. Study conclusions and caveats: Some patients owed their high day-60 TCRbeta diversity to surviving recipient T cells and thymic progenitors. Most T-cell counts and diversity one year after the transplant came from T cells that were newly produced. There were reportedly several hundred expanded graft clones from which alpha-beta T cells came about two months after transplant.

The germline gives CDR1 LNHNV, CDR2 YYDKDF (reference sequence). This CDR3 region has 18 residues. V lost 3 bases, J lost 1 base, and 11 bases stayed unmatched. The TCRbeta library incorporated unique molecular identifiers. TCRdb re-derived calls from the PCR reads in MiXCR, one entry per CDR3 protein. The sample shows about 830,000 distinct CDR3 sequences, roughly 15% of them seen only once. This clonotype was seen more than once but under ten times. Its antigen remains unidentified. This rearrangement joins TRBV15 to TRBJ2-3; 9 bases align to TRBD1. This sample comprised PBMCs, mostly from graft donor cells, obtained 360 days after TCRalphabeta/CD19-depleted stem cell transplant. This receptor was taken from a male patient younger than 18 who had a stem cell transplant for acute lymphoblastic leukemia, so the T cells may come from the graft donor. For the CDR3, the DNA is TGTGCCACCAGCAGGGGACAGGGATCGGCTACCGGCACAGATACGCAGTATTTT. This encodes CATSRGQGSATGTDTQYF.